This is a list of T cell receptor beta chains from one sample in a study of blood T cell repertoires in COVID-19. Generated by immunoSEQ multiplex PCR, the TCRdb table keeps only in-frame clones and is missing some. Of 100,000 to 150,000 clones detected, 65% to 85% appear once; the ten largest clones hold roughly a sixth. Sample: peripheral blood. All receptors come from an elderly woman with acute or convalescent COVID-19. CDR3s include the opening cysteine and the closing phenylalanine or tryptophan. A D gene is named only where the DNA matches it firmly. Size is omitted from some rows. Given values are once, few, many or a class for expanded clones.

clone_size,j_call,v_call,d_call,cdr3_aa,cdr3_nt
NA,TRBJ1-1,TRBV29-1,TRBD1,CSVCRGQCTEAFF,TGCAGCGTTTGCAGGGGGCAATGCACTGAAGCTTTCTTT
NA,TRBJ1-1,TRBV11-2,TRBD1,CASSYSGTGGRTEAFF,TGTGCCAGCAGTTATTCCGGGACAGGGGGCCGGACTGAAGCTTTCTTT
NA,TRBJ1-5,TRBV19,TRBD1,CASSMVETGSQPQHF,TGTGCCAGTAGTATGGTTGAGACAGGGAGTCAGCCCCAGCATTTT
NA,TRBJ1-5,TRBV6-6,TRBD1,CASSPGTGGPYSNQPQHF,TGTGCCAGCAGTCCCGGGACAGGGGGCCCTTATAGCAATCAGCCCCAGCATTTT
NA,TRBJ1-6,TRBV6-6,NA,CASSPQANNSPLHF,TGTGCCAGCAGCCCCCAGGCGAATAATTCACCCCTCCACTTT
few,TRBJ1-1,TRBV4-3,TRBD1,CASSDREDTEAFF,TGCGCCAGCAGCGACAGGGAGGACACTGAAGCTTTCTTT
NA,TRBJ1-2,TRBV13,TRBD1,CASSRFNRGGGYTF,TGTGCCAGCAGCCGCTTCAACAGGGGTGGTGGCTACACCTTC
NA,TRBJ1-2,TRBV6-5,NA,CASSAPERLNYGYTF,TGTGCCAGCAGCGCCCCTGAGCGCCTGAACTATGGCTACACCTTC
NA,TRBJ2-7,TRBV5-4,TRBD1,CASSNRDRSYEQYF,TGTGCCAGCAGCAACCGGGACAGGAGCTACGAGCAGTACTTC
few,TRBJ1-3,TRBV4-3,NA,CASSLRGSGNTIYF,TGCGCCAGCAGCCTTCGGGGCTCTGGAAACACCATATATTTT
NA,TRBJ2-6,TRBV19,NA,CASSIGGGGSGANVLTF,TGTGCCAGTAGTATAGGGGGAGGGGGCTCTGGGGCCAACGTCCTGACTTTC
few,TRBJ2-1,TRBV7-2,TRBD2,CASGAGGLYNEQFF,TGTGCCAGCGGAGCGGGGGGTCTATACAATGAGCAGTTCTTC
NA,TRBJ1-4,TRBV5-1,NA,CASSLGRRATNEKLFF,TGCGCCAGCAGCTTGGGCCGACGGGCAACTAATGAAAAACTGTTTTTT
few,TRBJ1-6,TRBV7-2,NA,CASSLVPGSDSPLHF,TGTGCCAGCAGCTTAGTCCCAGGGTCGGATTCACCCCTCCACTTT
few,TRBJ2-7,TRBV21-1,NA,CASSKGGPPPEPYEQYF,TGTGCCAGCAGCAAGGGAGGGCCCCCACCCGAGCCCTACGAGCAGTACTTC
NA,TRBJ2-5,TRBV30,NA,CAWSTGRRGIETQYF,TGTGCCTGGAGTACGGGGAGACGGGGGATTGAGACCCAGTACTTC
NA,TRBJ1-2,TRBV5-6,TRBD1,CASSLQGAYGYTF,TGTGCCAGCAGCCTGCAGGGGGCCTATGGCTACACCTTC
NA,TRBJ1-2,TRBV14,TRBD1,CASRRTGENYGYTF,TGTGCCAGCAGGCGGACAGGGGAAAACTATGGCTACACCTTC
NA,TRBJ2-5,TRBV7-9,NA,CASSLEAGWGETQYF,TGTGCCAGCAGCTTAGAGGCAGGGTGGGGCGAGACCCAGTACTTC
once,TRBJ2-1,TRBV4-3,TRBD2,CASSQGGLAGKGRAYNEQFF,TGCGCCAGCAGCCAAGGTGGACTAGCGGGAAAGGGTCGGGCCTACAATGAGCAGTTCTTC
NA,TRBJ2-3,TRBV2,TRBD2,CASSPLAGGLDTQYF,TGTGCCAGCAGTCCCCTAGCGGGGGGTTTAGATACGCAGTATTTT
once,TRBJ1-4,TRBV27,NA,CASSRGLKREEKLFF,TGTGCCAGCAGCCGAGGCCTTAAGAGAGAAGAAAAACTGTTTTTT
NA,TRBJ2-2,TRBV19,NA,CASSIQLVRSGELFF,TGTGCCAGTAGTATTCAACTAGTTAGGTCGGGGGAGCTGTTTTTT
NA,TRBJ1-2,TRBV30,NA,CAWSEDTWTYGYTF,TGTGCCTGGAGCGAGGACACCTGGACCTATGGCTACACCTTC
NA,TRBJ1-5,TRBV19,NA,CASSIRDNQPQHF,TGTGCCAGTAGTATACGGGACAATCAGCCCCAGCATTTT
NA,TRBJ1-2,TRBV5-6,TRBD1,CASSTPGQGAGGYTF,TGTGCCAGCAGCACACCGGGACAGGGGGCCGGGGGCTACACCTTC
NA,TRBJ1-1,TRBV19,TRBD1,CASSKMTGVNTEAFF,TGTGCCAGTAGTAAGATGACAGGGGTGAACACTGAAGCTTTCTTT
NA,TRBJ2-2,TRBV30,TRBD2,CAWSKTSGRRNTGELFF,TGTGCCTGGAGTAAGACTAGCGGGAGACGTAACACCGGGGAGCTGTTTTTT
NA,TRBJ1-2,TRBV6-5,NA,CASSYGAGMTYGYTF,TGTGCCAGCAGTTACGGGGCAGGAATGACCTATGGCTACACCTTC
NA,TRBJ2-1,TRBV7-9,TRBD1,CASSLTGLNEQFF,TGTGCCAGCAGCTTGACAGGGTTAAATGAGCAGTTCTTC
NA,TRBJ1-2,TRBV7-2,TRBD1,CASSQEPRDRGYGYTF,TGTGCCAGCAGCCAGGAGCCCCGGGACAGGGGTTATGGCTACACCTTC
NA,TRBJ2-1,TRBV6-5,NA,CASSRDYNEQFF,TGTGCCAGCAGCCGAGATTACAATGAGCAGTTCTTC
NA,TRBJ2-7,TRBV6-5,TRBD1,CASRPQGSGYEQYF,TGTGCCAGCAGACCACAGGGGTCGGGCTACGAGCAGTACTTC
NA,TRBJ2-2,TRBV18,TRBD2,CASSPGTSGYTGELFF,TGTGCCAGCTCACCGGGCACTAGCGGTTACACCGGGGAGCTGTTTTTT
NA,TRBJ2-2,TRBV5-4,TRBD1,CASRDRGKPGELFF,TGTGCCAGCCGAGACAGGGGCAAGCCCGGGGAGCTGTTTTTT
few,TRBJ1-2,TRBV7-8,NA,CASSLHTGKDYGYTF,TGTGCCAGCAGCTTACACACAGGGAAGGACTATGGCTACACCTTC
NA,TRBJ1-2,TRBV27,NA,CASSDSPTGNYGYTF,TGTGCCAGCTCCGACTCCCCCACAGGGAACTATGGCTACACCTTC
NA,TRBJ1-5,TRBV4-1,NA,CASSQERQGNQPQHF,TGCGCCAGCAGCCAAGAACGACAGGGCAATCAGCCCCAGCATTTT
NA,TRBJ2-1,TRBV27,TRBD2,CASSSPLRRSGTSGRASANEQFF,TGTGCCAGCAGTTCACCCCTAAGGAGGTCCGGGACTAGCGGGAGGGCCTCGGCAAATGAGCAGTTCTTC
NA,TRBJ2-7,TRBV6-5,TRBD1,CASRGTGAGEQYF,TGTGCCAGCCGAGGGACAGGGGCTGGGGAGCAGTACTTC
NA,TRBJ1-5,TRBV6-2/TRBV6-3,NA,CASSYNRHTLYSNQPQHF,TGTGCCAGCAGTTACAACAGGCACACCCTTTATAGCAATCAGCCCCAGCATTTT
NA,TRBJ1-4,TRBV6-2/TRBV6-3,NA,CASSYSIAQRKLFF,TGTGCCAGCAGTTACTCGATCGCCCAGCGGAAACTGTTTTTT
few,TRBJ1-1,TRBV6-5,TRBD1,CASSYRTGDAFF,TGTGCCAGCAGTTACCGGACAGGGGATGCTTTCTTT
NA,TRBJ2-3,TRBV18,NA,CASSPNPGSVSTDTQYF,TGTGCCAGCTCACCAAACCCGGGGTCTGTAAGCACAGATACGCAGTATTTT
few,TRBJ2-1,TRBV11-2,NA,CASSFPGVPPGNEQFF,TGTGCCAGCAGCTTCCCCGGGGTACCCCCTGGGAATGAGCAGTTCTTC
NA,TRBJ1-3,TRBV5-6,NA,CASSPTFRGNTIYF,TGTGCCAGCAGCCCTACTTTCAGGGGAAACACCATATATTTT
once,TRBJ2-1,TRBV3-1/TRBV3-2,TRBD1,CASSERTGEQFF,TGTGCCAGCAGCGAAAGGACAGGAGAGCAGTTCTTC
NA,TRBJ2-1,TRBV5-1,TRBD2,CASSFKTLALTAYNEQFF,TGCGCCAGCAGCTTTAAAACACTAGCGCTGACCGCCTACAATGAGCAGTTCTTC
NA,TRBJ1-5,TRBV11-2,NA,CASGEGGAYQPQHF,TGTGCCAGCGGGGAGGGGGGCGCTTATCAGCCCCAGCATTTT
NA,TRBJ2-7,TRBV12-5,NA,CASALALTYEQYF,TGTGCTAGTGCGCTAGCGCTAACCTACGAGCAGTACTTC
NA,TRBJ2-2,TRBV6-5,TRBD2,CASKERGHTGELFF,TGTGCCAGCAAGGAGCGGGGGCACACCGGGGAGCTGTTTTTT
once,TRBJ1-5,TRBV12-3/TRBV12-4,NA,CASSFGPREPQHF,TGTGCCAGCAGTTTCGGTCCCCGAGAGCCCCAGCATTTT